This TCR beta chain was recorded in a study of T cell repertoires in cytomegalovirus infection. Background on the study: Carrying CMV and the relevant HLA type showed in public TCR beta signatures.

TCRdb recomputed calls from the reads with MiXCR, one row per CDR3 protein. The sample lists roughly 600,000 distinct CDR3 sequences, roughly 24% seen once, with roughly 8% in the top ten. Study-wide results and limits: CMV-specific HLA-C-restricted TCR beta clonotypes dominated the ex vivo response.

Germline V gene lookup returns CDR1 DFQATT and CDR2 SNEGSKA (reference sequence). V shed 4 bases, J shed 8 bases, and the junction held 9 bases outside the gene matches. The CDR3 totals 13 residues. About this clonotype itself: Its antigen is undetermined.

The sequence came from a human donor in good health (CMV status not recorded). Some clones in this sample may be carry-over from other donors' samples. The chain links TRBV20-1 to TRBJ1-1; 8 bases are a match to TRBD1. Sequenced material: CD8+ T cells from PBMCs. The CDR3 region has the DNA TGCAGTGCTATTCTCAAGGGGACAGGAGAAGCTTTCTTT. It is translated as CSAILKGTGEAFF.